The clone carrying this T cell receptor beta chain appeared a single time. Its antigen is unidentified. Clones were read by immunoSEQ multiplex PCR, and TCRdb kept only the in-frame ones, dropping some. The table has about 80,000 clones, approximately 94% seen once; the top ten hold approximately 5%. Trimming left V 5 bases short and J 4 bases short, with 11 bases between. The CDR3 is made up of 13 amino acids. Per germline, CDR1 SGHTA and CDR2 FQGNSA. This record comes from a study of OX40 agonist ivuxolimab in advanced cancers. Overall study: Every 2 weeks, patients got intravenous ivuxolimab at one of six dose levels (0.01-10 mg/kg).

Study findings and constraints: Expansion of clones was among the lowest in partial responders at 0.1-3.0 mg/kg. In the 0.1 to 3.0 mg/kg range, CD4+ and CD8+ blood T cells had expanded clonally by week 6.

The sequence came from an adult with an advanced solid tumor such as melanoma, head and neck, liver or kidney cancer. The material sequenced was CD4+ or CD8+ T cells sorted from blood, taken in a trial of the OX40 agonist ivuxolimab. The chain combines TRBV7-2 with TRBJ2-5; D is perhaps TRBD1 (6 bases). Written as DNA, the CDR3 is TGTGCCAGCAGCGCGCACAGGGTAGAGACCCAGTACTTC. Encoded protein: CASSAHRVETQYF.